Shown below are 21 T cell receptor beta chains from a single sample sequenced in a study of blood T cell repertoires in COVID-19. Libraries were prepared by immunoSEQ multiplex PCR; TCRdb keeps only in-frame clonotypes and omits some of them. Found here are roughly 130,000 clones, around three quarters of them singletons; the top ten hold roughly 13%. The specimen sequenced was peripheral blood. The receptors derive from a man of 80 years or more with acute or convalescent COVID-19.

The chain carries TRBV6-5 and TRBJ1-2; a possible D gene is TRBD1 (6 bases). The CDR3 has 13 residues. V was cut by 7 bases and J by 6 bases, with 15 bases left in between. From germline, CDR1 is MNHEY and CDR2 SVGAGI. The CDR3 DNA reads as TGTGCCAGCAAACTTACAGGGCTCGATGGCTACACCTTC. Protein product: CASKLTGLDGYTF.

This clone was seen a few times. The V call is TRBV4-3, the J call TRBJ2-1, with 16 bases fitting TRBD2. This CDR3 spans 17 amino acids. The germline V gene has CDR1 LGHNA and CDR2 YSLEER. Trimming at V came to 5 bases and at J to 4 bases, leaving 5 bases not matched to a gene. The CDR3 DNA reads as TGCGCCAGCAGCAAGGGACTAGCGGGGGGGCTGTACAATGAGCAGTTCTTC. It translates to CASSKGLAGGLYNEQFF.

The chain employs TRBV28 and TRBJ2-2, with TRBD2 identical over 9 bases. Trimming at V came to 4 bases and at J to 5 bases, leaving 8 bases not matched to a gene. The CDR3 has 16 amino acids. In germline, CDR1 is MDHEN, CDR2 SYDVKM. The CDR3: CASSSPSGEETGELFF. CDR3 in DNA: TGTGCCAGCAGTTCCCCTAGCGGGGAAGAAACCGGGGAGCTGTTTTTT.

J is TRBJ1-2 and V is TRBV7-9, with 7 bases aligning to TRBD1. Per germline, CDR1 SEHNR and CDR2 FQNEAQ (reference sequence). Germline trimming cut 5 bases from V and 8 bases from J; bases unmatched to any gene: 8. The CDR3 is 13 residues long. CDR3 residues: CASSLGTDGGYTF. CDR3 coding DNA: TGTGCCAGCAGCCTCGGGACAGATGGCGGCTACACCTTC. Full variable domain (outside the CDR3, taken from reference TRBV7-9 and TRBJ1-2): DTGVSQNPRHKITKRGQNVTFRCDPISEHNRLYWYRQTLGQGPEFLTYFQNEAQLEKSRLLSDRFSAERPKGSFSTLEIQRTEQGDSAMYLCASSLGTDGGYTFGSGTRLTVV.

The V call is TRBV28, the J call TRBJ1-4; perhaps TRBD1 as D (6 bases). Germline V gene data show CDR1 as MDHEN and CDR2 as SYDVKM. The V and J ends lost 3 bases and 5 bases respectively, with 16 bases between them. The CDR3 extends over 16 amino acids. The CDR3 DNA reads as TGTGCCAGCAGTTTCCCCGAGGGCAGGGGAAATGAAAAACTGTTTTTT. It translates to CASSFPEGRGNEKLFF.

The CDR3: CASSRGTGAWREQYF. CDR3 DNA sequence: TGTGCCAGCAGCCGTGGGACAGGGGCCTGGAGGGAGCAGTACTTC. The chain employs TRBV14 and TRBJ2-7, with TRBD1 matching 10 bases. The J segment lost 7 bases and the V segment lost 4 bases, leaving 10 bases of the junction unmatched. The V gene's germline CDR1 is SGHDN and CDR2 FVKESK. The CDR3 extends over 15 amino acids.

V and J are TRBV4-2 and TRBJ1-6; a weak D match, TRBD1 (6 bases). Trimming shortened V by 1 base and J by 5 bases, and 15 bases separated the two germline ends. The CDR3 is 17 amino acids. The germline gives CDR1 LGHNA, CDR2 YNFKEQ. Here the CDR3 DNA reads TGTGCCAGCAGCCAAGGAGTCGGCAGGGGAGATAATTCACCCCTCCACTTT. Its translation: CASSQGVGRGDNSPLHF.

The chain carries TRBV18 and TRBJ1-2; no firm D call. V lost 2 bases to trimming and J lost 6 bases, with 13 bases between them. Germline V lookup: CDR1 KGHSH, CDR2 LQKENI. The CDR3 has 14 amino acids. The CDR3 protein is CASSPSMEGNGYTF. The CDR3 nucleotides read TGTGCCAGCTCACCATCGATGGAGGGAAATGGCTACACCTTC.

This clone was counted only a few times. V usage is TRBV5-6 and J usage is TRBJ1-1, with D tentatively TRBD1 (6 bases). Germline loops: CDR1 SGHDT, CDR2 YYEEEE. Trimming removed 1 base at V and 3 bases at J, with 13 bases between. The CDR3 extends over 15 amino acids. DNA for the CDR3: TGTGCCAGCAGCTTGAGCGGGGAGGGGGACACTGAAGCTTTCTTT. Amino acids: CASSLSGEGDTEAFF.

V and J are TRBV2 and TRBJ1-6; no firm D call. The germline CDR1 and CDR2 sequences are SNHLY and FYNNEI. The length of the CDR3 is 13 residues. Trimming stripped 1 base from V and 14 bases from J, with 12 bases between. The CDR3 is CASSEVPGYTLHF. The CDR3 DNA sequence: TGTGCCAGCAGTGAAGTCCCAGGCTACACCCTCCACTTT.

The V gene is TRBV5-8, the J gene TRBJ1-6, with 10 bases aligning to TRBD1. The CDR3 has 15 amino acids. CDR1 is SGHTS and CDR2 is YDEGEE in the germline V gene. V shed 6 bases and J 9 bases; nucleotides not matched to a gene: 9. Here the CDR3 reads CASIHPRTGGSPLHF. Here the CDR3 DNA reads TGTGCCAGCATCCATCCCAGGACAGGGGGTTCACCCCTCCACTTT.

The chain carries TRBV6-5 and TRBJ2-7; a possible D gene is TRBD1 (6 bases). Germline V lookup: CDR1 MNHEY, CDR2 SVGAGI. The CDR3 contains 11 residues. V was shortened by 6 bases and J by 4 bases, with 7 bases between the two germline ends. CDR3 coding DNA: TGTGCCAGCAGGCAGGGGTACGAGCAGTACTTC. It is translated as CASRQGYEQYF.

In its sample, this clone was seen a few times. The chain links TRBV7-3 to TRBJ2-3; 12 nucleotides agree with TRBD1. Losses at the gene ends were 5 bases for V and 5 bases for J; bases not matched to a gene: 5. The V gene's germline CDR1 is SGHTA and CDR2 FQGTGA. The CDR3 runs to 15 residues. CDR3 loop: CASSPGQGAEDTQYF. Written as DNA, the CDR3 is TGTGCCAGCAGCCCGGGACAGGGGGCGGAAGATACGCAGTATTTT.

This clone occurred a few times. The chain joins TRBV5-1 to TRBJ1-2, with 7 bases matching TRBD1. The CDR3 extends over 13 amino acids. The germline gives CDR1 SGHRS, CDR2 YFSETQ. V gave up 3 bases and J gave up 2 bases; unmatched junction bases: 1. CDR3 loop: CASSSGQNYGYTF. CDR3 nucleotides: TGCGCCAGCAGCTCGGGACAGAACTATGGCTACACCTTC.

CDR3 sequence: CASSLLGSGANVLTF. The CDR3 bases are TGTGCCAGCAGCTTACTCGGGAGTGGGGCCAACGTCCTGACTTTC. The chain carries TRBV7-2 and TRBJ2-6; possibly TRBD2 for D (6 bases). Germline V lookup: CDR1 SGHTA, CDR2 FQGNSA. V was trimmed by 2 bases and J by 3 bases, leaving 8 bases between them. The CDR3 has 15 amino acids. The whole variable domain, remainder taken from reference TRBV7-2 and TRBJ2-6, is GAGVSQSPSNKVTEKGKDVELRCDPISGHTALYWYRQSLGQGLEFLIYFQGNSAPDKSGLPSDRFSAERTGGSVSTLTIQRTQQEDSAVYLCASSLLGSGANVLTFGAGSRLTVL.

The chain joins TRBV4-3 to TRBJ2-5; D is possibly TRBD1 (5 bases). Germline V gene sequence: CDR1 LGHNA, CDR2 YSLEER. This CDR3 has 16 residues. V lost 5 bases and J lost 5, with 21 bases in between. The CDR3 coding sequence is TGCGCCAGCAGCTTGGGGCGACTGGGGATGGGGGAGACCCAGTACTTC. This encodes CASSLGRLGMGETQYF.

The chain carries TRBV7-2 and TRBJ1-1; a possible D gene is TRBD1 (6 bases). This CDR3 is built from 14 residues. Germline CDR1 is SGHTA and CDR2 is FQGNSA. V lost 10 bases, J lost 4 bases, and 19 bases lay in between. The chain's CDR3 is CATRGGGRFTEAFF. The CDR3 coding sequence is TGTGCCACCCGAGGGGGAGGGCGCTTCACTGAAGCTTTCTTT.

The chain joins TRBV5-5 to TRBJ2-7, with D possibly TRBD1 on 5 matching bases. Trimming took 0 bases from V and 4 from J, leaving 17 bases between them. The CDR3 loop spans 16 amino acids. Germline V lookup: CDR1 SGHKS, CDR2 YYEKEE (reference sequence). The CDR3: CASSLVPDSPWYEQYF. The CDR3 DNA reads as TGTGCCAGCAGCTTGGTACCAGACAGCCCCTGGTACGAGCAGTACTTC.

The rearrangement joins TRBV5-1 to TRBJ2-7; D uncertain. The CDR3 spans 14 residues. The V end lost 5 bases, the J end lost 4 bases, and 16 bases lay between the germline ends. From germline, CDR1 is SGHRS and CDR2 YFSETQ. The CDR3 DNA follows: TGCGCCAGCAGACCAGACCCAGGAAGGTACGAGCAGTACTTC. Protein product: CASRPDPGRYEQYF.

The V gene is TRBV7-9, the J gene TRBJ2-5, with 8 bases lining up with TRBD2. Germline-derived CDR1 and CDR2 are SEHNR and FQNEAQ (reference sequence). With 5 bases clipped from V and 4 bases from J, the junction kept 9 bases outside the gene matches. The CDR3 has 15 amino acids. DNA of the CDR3: TGTGCCAGCAGCACTTCACGGGGGGGCCGAGAGACCCAGTACTTC. Protein sequence: CASSTSRGGRETQYF. The full variable domain, its missing parts supplied by reference TRBV7-9 and TRBJ2-5, is DTGVSQNPRHKITKRGQNVTFRCDPISEHNRLYWYRQTLGQGPEFLTYFQNEAQLEKSRLLSDRFSAERPKGSFSTLEIQRTEQGDSAMYLCASSTSRGGRETQYFGPGTRLLVL.

In this sample, this clone turned up once. The chain couples TRBV7-2 to TRBJ1-2; D is unclear. Trimming took off 5 bases at V and 7 bases at J, with 23 bases between the two ends. The CDR3 runs 16 residues. Germline lookup yields CDR1 SGHTA and CDR2 FQGNSA. The CDR3 protein is CASSPPKADPRGGYTF. DNA for the CDR3: TGTGCCAGCAGCCCACCGAAAGCGGACCCCCGGGGTGGCTACACCTTC.